This is a list of T cell receptor beta chains from one sample in a study of Ad26.COV2.S vaccination and SARS-CoV-2 variants. Produced via immunoSEQ multiplex PCR; TCRdb's table is partial and in-frame only. The sample includes 150,000 to 200,000 clones, around nine tenths of them seen just once. This material consisted of peripheral blood, taken after recovery from COVID-19. These receptors were obtained from a human donor who had recovered from COVID-19. The CDR3 runs from the conserved cysteine through the conserved F or W. Fields, in order: V gene, D gene, J gene, clone size, CDR3 protein, CDR3 DNA. The D gene is left open where the match is weak. Clone size is stated in some rows and not others, as once, few, many or a class when expanded.

>TRBV6-2/TRBV6-3|NA|TRBJ2-2|NA
CASSEAGNTGELFF
TGTGCCAGCAGCGAGGCGGGGAACACCGGGGAGCTGTTTTTT
>TRBV2|NA|TRBJ1-5|NA
CASSEWGLSNQPQHF
TGTGCCAGCAGTGAATGGGGGCTTAGCAATCAGCCCCAGCATTTT
>TRBV19|NA|TRBJ1-5|NA
CASSTFPQPQHF
TGTGCCAGTAGTACTTTTCCCCAGCCCCAGCATTTT
>TRBV6-5|NA|TRBJ2-3|few
CASVTSPTSTDTQYF
TGTGCCAGCGTGACCAGTCCTACTAGCACAGATACGCAGTATTTT
>TRBV4-1|NA|TRBJ1-2|NA
CASGNYGYTF
TGCGCCAGTGGTAACTATGGCTACACCTTC
>TRBV3-1/TRBV3-2|NA|TRBJ1-2|NA
CASSPLMTPPYGYTF
TGTGCCAGCAGCCCCCTGATGACGCCCCCCTATGGCTACACCTTC
>TRBV2|NA|TRBJ2-5|NA
CASSEDPGYQETQYF
TGTGCCAGCAGTGAAGACCCCGGTTACCAAGAGACCCAGTACTTC
>TRBV10-3|NA|TRBJ1-5|NA
CATKARLTDQPQHF
TGTGCCACCAAGGCCCGCTTAACTGATCAGCCCCAGCATTTT
>TRBV5-6|TRBD1|TRBJ1-2|NA
CASSLVWDRVEAYGYTF
TGTGCCAGCAGCCTGGTTTGGGACAGGGTTGAAGCCTATGGCTACACCTTC
>TRBV12-5|NA|TRBJ2-6|NA
CASGPSGANVLTF
TGTGCTAGTGGACCCTCTGGGGCCAACGTCCTGACTTTC
>TRBV6-6|NA|TRBJ2-7|NA
CASSPRGSYEQYF
TGTGCCAGCAGTCCTAGAGGTTCCTACGAGCAGTACTTC
>TRBV25-1|NA|TRBJ2-1|NA
CASSESVQPFF
TGTGCCAGCAGTGAATCGGTACAGCCGTTCTTC
>TRBV5-4|NA|TRBJ1-6|few
CASSLVGNDSPLHF
TGTGCCAGCAGCCTGGTCGGGAACGACTCACCCCTCCACTTT
>TRBV28|NA|TRBJ2-7|NA
CASSQGYEQYF
TGTGCCAGCAGCCAGGGCTACGAGCAGTACTTC
>TRBV6-5|NA|TRBJ1-5|once
CASRGEAGQPQHF
TGTGCCAGCAGGGGGGAAGCTGGTCAGCCCCAGCATTTT
>TRBV9|TRBD2|TRBJ2-3|NA
CASSGTSGSTYTQYF
TGTGCCAGCAGCGGGACTAGCGGGAGCACATATACGCAGTATTTT
>TRBV5-6|NA|TRBJ1-4|NA
CASSLAGGRDKIF
TGTGCCAGCAGCTTGGCCGGGGGCAGGGACAAGATTTTT
>TRBV5-1|NA|TRBJ2-7|NA
CASSFFEGGGTYEQYF
TGCGCCAGCAGCTTTTTTGAGGGGGGTGGAACCTACGAGCAGTACTTC
>TRBV6-5|NA|TRBJ1-3|NA
CASRTKYSGNTIYF
TGTGCCAGCAGAACCAAGTACTCTGGAAACACCATATATTTT
>TRBV20-1|TRBD1|TRBJ2-2|NA
CSACGDRGHTGELFF
TGCAGTGCTTGTGGGGACAGGGGGCACACCGGGGAGCTGTTTTTT
>TRBV16|NA|TRBJ2-2|NA
CASSQFGAGELFF
TGTGCCAGCAGCCAATTCGGGGCCGGGGAGCTGTTTTTT
>TRBV4-2|NA|TRBJ1-2|NA
CASSQDYLNGYTF
TGTGCCAGCAGCCAAGATTATCTGAATGGCTACACCTTC
>TRBV4-1|TRBD1|TRBJ2-3|NA
CASSQRTGGIDTQYF
TGCGCCAGCAGCCAAAGGACAGGGGGCATAGATACGCAGTATTTT